The entry that follows covers one T cell receptor beta chain sequence. With 4 bases removed from V and 6 bases from J, the gap between germline ends came to 12 bases. The CDR3 length is 13 residues. CDR1 MDHEN and CDR2 SYDVKM come from the germline V gene. The protocol was immunoSEQ multiplex PCR, while the TCRdb copy is restricted to in-frame clones and leaves out a portion. The data contain more than 95,000 clones, about 89% of them singletons. The entry originates in a study of blood T cell repertoires in COVID-19. For the study at large: Samples came from the United States, Italy and Spain, spanning acute and convalescent COVID-19. Sources were T cells, B-cell-depleted T cells, or PBMCs; the material itself was cDNA or gDNA.

This clonotype was obtained from a human donor in a cohort sampled during active COVID-19. The chain joins TRBV28 to TRBJ1-2; D ambiguous. The specimen was peripheral blood. CDR3 in DNA: TGTGCCAGCAGTTCTTACAGCTTAAATGGCTACACCTTC. Its protein product is CASSSYSLNGYTF.